Included here is one T cell receptor (beta chain) sequence, with context. The target antigen is unknown. Relative to the germline gene, one junction end is altered; a read error may explain this. Both blood RNA, taken from unsorted whole blood, and germline DNA were extracted. This CDR3 contains 13 residues. Germline CDR1 reads MDHEN; CDR2 reads SYDVKM. The data originate from a study of tumor-infiltrating lymphocytes in primary liver carcinoma. At the level of the study: Sample yields, roughly 3.5 to 7.13 million productive TCRbeta reads, were similar across the tissue types. Study conclusions and caveats: Tumor-adjacent and tumor-blood pairs displayed less overlap than did pairs of tumor regions. Bulk unsorted sampling precluded comparing CD4+ and CD8+ repertoires.

TCR beta cDNA came from roughly 450 ng total RNA, primed with a constant-region primer. Libraries for TCR beta were built through three nested multiplex PCR rounds, which together made up a slightly modified ARM-PCR procedure. The first two PCR rounds used TRBV1-TRBV30 primers with a Cbeta primer, 10 cycles each. TCRdb fed the multiplex PCR reads into MiXCR, producing one record per CDR3 protein. Among about 180,000 distinct CDR3 sequences listed, over 45% were seen once. The rearrangement uses TRBV28 and TRBJ1-2; the D gene is possibly TRBD1 (5 bases). The sequence came from a man in his forties with primary liver carcinoma and hepatitis B virus infection. The source material was peripheral blood. CDR3 residues: CASSLGERGGYTF. The CDR3 nucleotides are TGTGCCAGTAGTTTAGGGGAAAGGGGAGGCTACACCTTC.